The rows below give T cell receptor beta chains drawn from one sample of a study of cytomegalovirus exposure and HLA in healthy donors. Measured with immunoSEQ multiplex PCR; TCRdb has only the in-frame clones, and not every one. The specimen's table records tens of thousands of clones. Sequencing was performed on PBMCs. The receptors derive from a woman in her 40s in good health and CMV-seronegative. CDR3s leave out the opening cysteine and the closing phenylalanine or tryptophan.

>TRBV6-5
ASSYSYQNYEQY
>TRBV18
ASSPGSYNSPLH
>TRBV6-5
ASRATSGSSYEQY
>TRBV9
ASSVDQAGVETQY
>TRBV2
ASSPGGFGGGYT
>TRBV19
ASSPQTGVKQPQH
>TRBV28
ATTGGTSFSGELF
>TRBV28
ASSNPPLAGGADTQY
>TRBV7-2
ASSLTGYGYT
>TRBV6-6
ASTGNPSYGYT
>TRBV5-1
ASSPTGVETQY
>TRBV19
ASYGTGNYNEQF
>TRBV7-9
ASSLADRDHGYT
>TRBV6-1
ASLRLATAAYEQY
>TRBV10-2
ASSEPKRGFTDTQY
>TRBV28
ASTGHSNTGELF
>TRBV30
AWGTGRGTEAF
>TRBV7-2
ASSLTYEGGTEAF
>TRBV28
ASSLFRNSPLH
>TRBV7-9
ASSLLLGQGGNTIY
>TRBV19
ASSMAGSTEAF
>TRBV9
ASSVAGSGGELF
>TRBV30
AWSAGTTGGEQY
>TRBV2
ASSLNGQDEKLF
>TRBV11-3
ASSLSGLQETQY
>TRBV5-6
ASSRYSSGGGEQY
>TRBV5-1
ASSLGQYTGELF
>TRBV20-1
SARATTGKC
>TRBV7-8
ASSFLGRGGNQPQH
>TRBV11-3
ASSLDAGAYEQY
>TRBV6-6
ASSYSPGTGELF
>TRBV15
ATSRVWTGEQY
>TRBV7-9
ASSTRQGDHQPQH
>TRBV4-2
ASSQEASGIRETQY
>TRBV5-5
ASSTGRDRNYEQY
>TRBV16
ASSPINRGSSYEQY
>TRBV6-5
ASSYEETRSETQY
>TRBV4-1
ASSQEGTRGSEQY
>TRBV29-1
SVKGGSSGGVGEQF
>TRBV11-2
ASSLTGTGGQPYEQY
>TRBV6-6
ASSPGQGHYGYT
>TRBV5-1
ASSLDRGGGSPLH
>TRBV27
ASSRDRDYGYT
>TRBV28
ASSLQFYEQY
>TRBV6-5
ASSYTQGNTEDF
>TRBV29-1
SSGGPGTEAF
>TRBV30
AWKYSYGYT
>TRBV11-3
ASSLDSNTQY
>TRBV9
ASSLTGGDSDTQY
>TRBV10-3
AIGGQGLRFSEQY
>TRBV7-9
ASSFNSGKNTEAF
>TRBV6-5
GRGGREELF
>TRBV15
ATSRDRTGMNTEAF
>TRBV25-1
ASSETPSRAEAF
>TRBV15
ATSRVNNEQF
>TRBV18
ASSPGQVYGYT
>TRBV15
ATSRARQLEQY
>TRBV11-1
ASSFRGDTYEQY
>TRBV9
ASSARLAGVETQY